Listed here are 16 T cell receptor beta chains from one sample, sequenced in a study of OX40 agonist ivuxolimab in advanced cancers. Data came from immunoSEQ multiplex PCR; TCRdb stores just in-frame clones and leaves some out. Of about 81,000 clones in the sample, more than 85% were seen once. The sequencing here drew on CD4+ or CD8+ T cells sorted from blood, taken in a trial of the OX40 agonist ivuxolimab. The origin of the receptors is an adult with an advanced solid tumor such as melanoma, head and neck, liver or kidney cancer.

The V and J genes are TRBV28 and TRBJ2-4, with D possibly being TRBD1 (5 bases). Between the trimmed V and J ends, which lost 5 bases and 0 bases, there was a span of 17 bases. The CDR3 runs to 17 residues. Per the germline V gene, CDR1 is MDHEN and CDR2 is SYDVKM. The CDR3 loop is CASSPTTGNLAKNIQYF. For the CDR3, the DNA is TGTGCCAGCAGTCCTACAACAGGAAACCTAGCCAAAAACATTCAGTACTTC.

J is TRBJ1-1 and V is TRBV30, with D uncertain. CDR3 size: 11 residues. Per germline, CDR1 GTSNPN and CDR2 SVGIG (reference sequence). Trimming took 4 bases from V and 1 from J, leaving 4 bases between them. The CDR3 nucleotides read TGTGCCTGGATGCAGAACACTGAAGCTTTCTTT. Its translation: CAWMQNTEAFF.

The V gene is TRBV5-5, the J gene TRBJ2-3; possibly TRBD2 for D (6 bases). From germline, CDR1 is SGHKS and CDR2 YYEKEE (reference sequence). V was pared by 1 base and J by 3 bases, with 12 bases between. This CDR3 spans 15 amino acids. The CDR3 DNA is TGTGCCAGCAGCTTGTACGCGGGGTTGACAGATACGCAGTATTTT. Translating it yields CASSLYAGLTDTQYF.

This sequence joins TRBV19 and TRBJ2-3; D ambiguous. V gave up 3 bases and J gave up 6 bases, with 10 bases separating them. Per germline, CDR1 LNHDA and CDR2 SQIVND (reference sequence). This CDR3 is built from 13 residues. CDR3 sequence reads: CASSILGWDTQYF. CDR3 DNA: TGTGCCAGTAGTATTCTGGGTTGGGATACGCAGTATTTT. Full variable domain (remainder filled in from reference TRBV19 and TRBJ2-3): DGGITQSPKYLFRKEGQNVTLSCEQNLNHDAMYWYRQDPGQGLRLIYYSQIVNDFQKGDIAEGYSVSREKKESFPLTVTSAQKNPTAFYLCASSILGWDTQYFGPGTRLTVL.

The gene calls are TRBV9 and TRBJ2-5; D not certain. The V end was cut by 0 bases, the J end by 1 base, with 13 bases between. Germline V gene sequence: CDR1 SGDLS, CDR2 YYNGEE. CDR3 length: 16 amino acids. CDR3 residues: CASSVVVRLLQETQYF. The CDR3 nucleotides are TGTGCCAGCAGCGTAGTGGTTAGGCTACTCCAAGAGACCCAGTACTTC.

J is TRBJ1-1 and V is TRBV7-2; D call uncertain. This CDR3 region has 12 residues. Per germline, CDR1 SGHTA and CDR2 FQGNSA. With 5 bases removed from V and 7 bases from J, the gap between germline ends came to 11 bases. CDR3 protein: CASSPPGLEAFF. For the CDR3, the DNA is TGTGCCAGCAGCCCACCCGGACTTGAAGCTTTCTTT.

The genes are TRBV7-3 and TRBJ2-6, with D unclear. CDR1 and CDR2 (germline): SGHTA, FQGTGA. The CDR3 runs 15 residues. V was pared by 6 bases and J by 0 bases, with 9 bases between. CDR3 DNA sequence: TGTGCCAGCAGTCCCCTTAACTCTGGGGCCAACGTCCTGACTTTC. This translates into CASSPLNSGANVLTF. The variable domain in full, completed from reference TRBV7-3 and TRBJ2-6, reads GAGVSQTPSNKVTEKGKYVELRCDPISGHTALYWYRQSLGQGPEFLIYFQGTGAADDSGLPNDRFFAVRPEGSVSTLKIQRTERGDSAVYLCASSPLNSGANVLTFGAGSRLTVL.

In nucleotides, the CDR3 is TGCGCCAGCAGCCAAGATGCGGGGAGGGTCACTGAAGCTTTCTTT. Amino acid sequence: CASSQDAGRVTEAFF. The chain carries TRBV4-1 and TRBJ1-1, with D uncertain. Germline values: CDR1 MGHRA, CDR2 YSYEKL. Trimming shortened V by 0 bases and J by 4 bases, and 12 bases separated the two germline ends. This CDR3 region has 15 residues.

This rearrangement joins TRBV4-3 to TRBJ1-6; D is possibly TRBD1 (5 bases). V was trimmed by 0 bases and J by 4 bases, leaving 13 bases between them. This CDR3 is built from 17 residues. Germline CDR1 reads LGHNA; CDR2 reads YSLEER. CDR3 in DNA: TGCGCCAGCAGCCAAGAGGCGGGGCTCTTTTATAATTCACCCCTCCACTTT. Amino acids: CASSQEAGLFYNSPLHF.

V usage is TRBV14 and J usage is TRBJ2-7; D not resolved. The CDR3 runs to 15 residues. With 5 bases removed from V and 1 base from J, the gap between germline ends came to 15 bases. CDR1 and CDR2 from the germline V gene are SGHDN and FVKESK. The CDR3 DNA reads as TGTGCCAGCAGCACTAATGGGGTTAAGTCCTACGAGCAGTACTTC. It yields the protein CASSTNGVKSYEQYF.

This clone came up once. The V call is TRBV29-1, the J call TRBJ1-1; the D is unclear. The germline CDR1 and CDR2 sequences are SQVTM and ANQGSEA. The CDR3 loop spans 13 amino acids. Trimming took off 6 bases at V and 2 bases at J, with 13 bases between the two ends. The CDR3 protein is CSVRPNLNTEAFF. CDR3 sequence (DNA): TGCAGCGTAAGACCAAACCTTAACACTGAAGCTTTCTTT.

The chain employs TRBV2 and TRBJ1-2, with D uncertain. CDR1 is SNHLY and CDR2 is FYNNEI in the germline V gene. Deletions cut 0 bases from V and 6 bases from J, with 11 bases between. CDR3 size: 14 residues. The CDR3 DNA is TGTGCCAGCAGTGAAGCTGGTGACCTTGATGGCTACACCTTC. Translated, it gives CASSEAGDLDGYTF.

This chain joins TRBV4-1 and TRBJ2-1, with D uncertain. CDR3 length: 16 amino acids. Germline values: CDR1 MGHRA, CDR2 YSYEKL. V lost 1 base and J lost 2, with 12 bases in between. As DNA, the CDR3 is TGCGCCAGCAGCCAAGCTTACGGAGTAGCCTACAATGAGCAGTTCTTC. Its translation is CASSQAYGVAYNEQFF.

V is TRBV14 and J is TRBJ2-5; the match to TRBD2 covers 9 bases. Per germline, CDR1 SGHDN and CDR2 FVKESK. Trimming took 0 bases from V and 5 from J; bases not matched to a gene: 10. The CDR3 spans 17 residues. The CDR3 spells CASSQDLGLAGEETQYF. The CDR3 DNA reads TGTGCCAGCAGCCAAGATCTGGGACTAGCTGGGGAGGAGACCCAGTACTTC.

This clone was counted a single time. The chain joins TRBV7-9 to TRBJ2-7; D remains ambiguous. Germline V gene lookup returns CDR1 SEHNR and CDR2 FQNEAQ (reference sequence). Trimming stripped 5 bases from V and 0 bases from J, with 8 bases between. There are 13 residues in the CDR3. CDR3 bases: TGTGCCAGCAGCCCATGGAGCTCCTACGAGCAGTACTTC. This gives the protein CASSPWSSYEQYF.

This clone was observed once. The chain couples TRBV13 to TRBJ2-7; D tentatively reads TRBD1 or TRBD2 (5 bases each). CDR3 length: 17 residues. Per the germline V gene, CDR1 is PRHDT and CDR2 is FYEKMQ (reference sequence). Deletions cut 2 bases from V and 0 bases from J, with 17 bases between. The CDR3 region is CASSLQAGAGISYEQYF. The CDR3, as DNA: TGTGCCAGCAGCTTACAGGCCGGGGCGGGTATCTCCTACGAGCAGTACTTC.